The 21 T cell receptor beta chains reported below all come from one sample, sequenced in a study of blood T cell repertoires in COVID-19. Data came from immunoSEQ multiplex PCR; TCRdb stores just in-frame clones and leaves some out. The table includes about 220,000 clones, around four fifths detected once. Sequences were obtained from peripheral blood. The receptors were gathered from a woman aged 60-75 years who had recovered from COVID-19.

The genes are TRBV15 and TRBJ2-5; 7 bases agree with TRBD2. Germline CDR1 is LNHNV and CDR2 is YYDKDF (reference sequence). V lost 1 base, J lost 5 bases, and 4 bases stayed unmatched. The CDR3 loop spans 14 amino acids. The CDR3 DNA reads as TGTGCCACCAGCAGAGGGTCGGGGGGTGAGACCCAGTACTTC. This codes for CATSRGSGGETQYF.

The chain links TRBV18 to TRBJ1-2, with D perhaps matching TRBD1 (6 bases). CDR1 and CDR2 from the germline V gene are KGHSH and LQKENI. V lost 4 bases, J lost 4 bases, and 16 bases lay in between. The CDR3 is 15 amino acids. CDR3 in DNA: TGTGCCAGCTCACAAATAAAGGACAGCCTCTATGGCTACACCTTC. This sequence encodes CASSQIKDSLYGYTF. The full variable domain, its missing parts supplied by reference TRBV18 and TRBJ1-2, is NAGVMQNPRHLVRRRGQEARLRCSPMKGHSHVYWYRQLPEEGLKFMVYLQKENIIDESGMPKERFSAEFPKEGPSILRIQQVVRGDSAAYFCASSQIKDSLYGYTFGSGTRLTVV.

The chain recombines TRBV12-3 or TRBV12-4 with TRBJ2-1, with D unclear. CDR3 length equals 11 residues. Trimming removed 3 bases at V and 9 bases at J, with 6 bases between. The CDR3 coding sequence is TGTGCCAGCAGTTTCGGCGGTGAGCAGTTCTTC. This codes for CASSFGGEQFF.

This sequence joins TRBV12-3 or TRBV12-4 and TRBJ1-1, with D maybe TRBD1 (6 bases). CDR3 length: 13 amino acids. The ends were cut back, 5 bases at V and 7 bases at J, with 14 bases in the middle. The CDR3 region is CASSQIQGSEAFF. CDR3 DNA sequence: TGTGCCAGCAGTCAAATACAGGGCAGTGAAGCTTTCTTT.

V gene TRBV6-5 combines with J gene TRBJ1-1; D is possibly TRBD1 (5 bases). Germline values: CDR1 MNHEY, CDR2 SVGAGI. Trimming removed 1 base at V and 4 bases at J, with 7 bases between. CDR3 length equals 13 residues. For the CDR3, the DNA is TGTGCCAGCAGTTACTTGGGGGGCACTGAAGCTTTCTTT. Translated: CASSYLGGTEAFF.

The chain has TRBV6-1 and TRBJ1-1; 7 bases are shared with TRBD1. Germline lookup yields CDR1 MNHNS and CDR2 SASEGT. With 4 bases clipped from V and 4 bases from J, the junction kept 12 bases outside the gene matches. The CDR3 contains 16 residues. CDR3 sequence: CASSVPPTGQSTEAFF. The CDR3 DNA is TGTGCCAGCAGTGTGCCCCCGACAGGGCAGAGCACTGAAGCTTTCTTT.

The chain combines TRBV6-5 with TRBJ2-5; TRBD2 is a possible D gene (5 bases). The V gene lost 6 bases and the J gene lost 5 bases, with 19 bases spanning the gap. The germline V gene has CDR1 MNHEY and CDR2 SVGAGI. The CDR3 is made up of 15 amino acids. The CDR3 bases are TGTGCCAGCAGCGCCGTAGCGAATCCAATCGAGACCCAGTACTTC. This sequence encodes CASSAVANPIETQYF.

The chain has TRBV19 and TRBJ1-3; D remains unclear. V lost 3 bases, J lost 0 bases, and 6 bases lay in between. The CDR3 runs to 14 residues. CDR1 is LNHDA, CDR2 SQIVND, per germline (reference sequence). DNA of the CDR3: TGTGCCAGTAGTATTTCCAGCTCTGGAAACACCATATATTTT. Amino acid sequence: CASSISSSGNTIYF.

Comment on this clone: Other DNA sequences in this specimen translate into the identical CDR3. The chain recombines TRBV11-3 with TRBJ2-7; TRBD1 agrees at 7 bases. The CDR3 loop spans 14 amino acids. Germline V lookup: CDR1 SGHNT, CDR2 YENEEA. V dropped 1 base and J dropped 0; count of bases not matched to a gene: 0. The CDR3 DNA reads TGTGCCAGCAGCTTAGCAGGGGGCTCCTACGAGCAGTACTTC. Amino acid sequence: CASSLAGGSYEQYF.

The V gene is TRBV5-1, the J gene TRBJ2-1; possible D gene TRBD1, 6 bases. The CDR3 has 15 residues. Germline CDR1 and CDR2: SGHRS and YFSETQ. V lost 0 bases, J lost 4 bases, and 11 bases lay in between. The DNA of the CDR3 is TGCGCCAGCAGCTTGGAGGGGGATTCTTACAATGAGCAGTTCTTC. Translated, it gives CASSLEGDSYNEQFF.

The rearrangement uses TRBV4-3 and TRBJ1-6; 10 bases align to TRBD1. There are 14 residues in the CDR3. J was trimmed by 10 bases and V by 3 bases; bases with no gene match: 3. Per the germline V gene, CDR1 is LGHNA and CDR2 is YSLEER. CDR3 in DNA: TGCGCCAGCAGCCAGGACAGGGGGGGGTCACCCCTCCACTTT. This translates into CASSQDRGGSPLHF.

This chain connects TRBV11-2 to TRBJ2-3; tentative D call: TRBD2 (7 bases). CDR1 and CDR2 (germline): SGHAT, FQNNGV. V was clipped by 5 bases and J by 2 bases, with 17 bases between them. The CDR3 spans 16 residues. CDR3 sequence (DNA): TGTGCCAGCAGCCCCCTGGGGGGGGGCGACACAGATACGCAGTATTTT. Amino acids: CASSPLGGGDTDTQYF. The variable domain in full, with the rest retrieved from reference TRBV11-2 and TRBJ2-3, is EAGVAQSPRYKIIEKRQSVAFWCNPISGHATLYWYQQILGQGPKLLIQFQNNGVVDDSQLPKDRFSAERLKGVDSTLKIQPAKLEDSAVYLCASSPLGGGDTDTQYFGPGTRLTVL.

This clone was counted a single time. The chain uses TRBV19 and TRBJ1-1; 9 bases agree with TRBD1. The CDR3 covers 13 residues. Germline V gene sequence: CDR1 LNHDA, CDR2 SQIVND (reference sequence). J was trimmed by 9 bases and V by 5 bases; bases with no gene match: 7. The CDR3 loop is CASSQSGQGKAFF. The CDR3 bases are TGTGCCAGTAGTCAATCGGGACAGGGCAAAGCTTTCTTT.

The chain joins TRBV5-1 to TRBJ2-2; 13 positions match TRBD2. The CDR3 runs to 17 residues. Germline CDR1 and CDR2: SGHRS and YFSETQ. V shed 7 bases, J shed 1 base, and the junction held 7 bases outside the gene matches. CDR3 sequence: CASHAGLAGLNTGELFF. DNA for the CDR3: TGCGCCAGCCACGCGGGACTAGCGGGACTGAACACCGGGGAGCTGTTTTTT. Full variable domain (rest looked up from reference TRBV5-1 and TRBJ2-2): KAGVTQTPRYLIKTRGQQVTLSCSPISGHRSVSWYQQTPGQGLQFLFEYFSETQRNKGNFPGRFSGRQFSNSRSEMNVSTLELGDSALYLCASHAGLAGLNTGELFFGEGSRLTVL.

V gene TRBV4-1 combines with J gene TRBJ1-5; maybe TRBD1 (5 bases). Germline V gene data show CDR1 as MGHRA and CDR2 as YSYEKL. This CDR3 has 17 amino acids. V was shortened by 1 base and J by 0 bases, with 13 bases between the two germline ends. The CDR3 loop is CASSQALSGISNQPQHF. The CDR3, as DNA: TGCGCCAGCAGCCAAGCCCTGTCAGGGATTAGCAATCAGCCCCAGCATTTT.

V is TRBV21-1 and J is TRBJ1-3. TRBV21-1 represents a pseudogene. The CDR3 spans 16 residues. The CDR3 loop is CASSKLGEEGGNTIYF. CDR3 nucleotide sequence: TGTGCCAGCAGCAAACTCGGAGAGGAGGGTGGAAACACCATATATTTT.

With respect to this clone: Distinct nucleotide sequences in the sample also encode this CDR3. This chain joins TRBV5-8 and TRBJ2-7; D might be TRBD2 (5 bases). From germline, CDR1 is SGHTS and CDR2 YDEGEE. This CDR3 is built from 13 residues. Trimming left V 1 base short and J 2 bases short, with 7 bases between. The chain's CDR3 is CASSLRGTYEQYF. Here the CDR3 DNA reads TGTGCCAGCAGCTTGCGGGGAACCTACGAGCAGTACTTC.

This chain joins TRBV7-8 and TRBJ1-5; 9 positions match TRBD1. V lost 5 bases, J lost 6 bases, and 5 bases stayed unmatched. Per the germline V gene, CDR1 is SGHVS and CDR2 is FQNEAQ. The CDR3 runs 14 residues. Here the CDR3 reads CASSPRTGVQPQHF. The CDR3, as DNA: TGTGCCAGCAGCCCCCGGACAGGGGTTCAGCCCCAGCATTTT. Based on the CDR3 plus reference TRBV7-8 and TRBJ1-5, the full variable domain is GAGVSQSPRYKVAKRGQDVALRCDPISGHVSLFWYQQALGQGPEFLTYFQNEAQLDKSGLPSDRFFAERPEGSVSTLKIQRTQQEDSAVYLCASSPRTGVQPQHFGDGTRLSIL.

The genes are TRBV21-1 and TRBJ2-5; TRBD2 reflects the table's D call only, with no check against the DNA. TRBV21-1 is marked as a pseudogene. The CDR3 contains 18 residues. The CDR3 protein is CASSKGGSGGMYQETQYF. The CDR3 DNA reads as TGTGCCAGCAGCAAAGGGGGGAGCGGGGGGATGTACCAAGAGACCCAGTACTTC.

V and J are TRBV19 and TRBJ1-2, with TRBD1 identical over 10 bases. Germline V gives CDR1 LNHDA, CDR2 SQIVND (reference sequence). Trimming at V came to 8 bases and at J to 8 bases, leaving 8 bases not matched to a gene. The CDR3 length is 13 residues. CDR3 region: CASRQGAGGGYTF. Here the CDR3 DNA reads TGTGCCAGTCGACAGGGGGCGGGAGGCGGCTACACCTTC.

This clone has a handful of counts. The rearrangement joins TRBV2 to TRBJ2-1; TRBD2 matches at 9 bases. Looked up from germline, CDR1 is SNHLY and CDR2 is FYNNEI. Germline trimming cut 6 bases from V and 0 bases from J; bases unmatched to any gene: 6. This CDR3 comprises 16 residues. The CDR3, as DNA: TGTGCCAGCAGCCCACTAGCGGGCAGCTCCTACAATGAGCAGTTCTTC. It encodes CASSPLAGSSYNEQFF.